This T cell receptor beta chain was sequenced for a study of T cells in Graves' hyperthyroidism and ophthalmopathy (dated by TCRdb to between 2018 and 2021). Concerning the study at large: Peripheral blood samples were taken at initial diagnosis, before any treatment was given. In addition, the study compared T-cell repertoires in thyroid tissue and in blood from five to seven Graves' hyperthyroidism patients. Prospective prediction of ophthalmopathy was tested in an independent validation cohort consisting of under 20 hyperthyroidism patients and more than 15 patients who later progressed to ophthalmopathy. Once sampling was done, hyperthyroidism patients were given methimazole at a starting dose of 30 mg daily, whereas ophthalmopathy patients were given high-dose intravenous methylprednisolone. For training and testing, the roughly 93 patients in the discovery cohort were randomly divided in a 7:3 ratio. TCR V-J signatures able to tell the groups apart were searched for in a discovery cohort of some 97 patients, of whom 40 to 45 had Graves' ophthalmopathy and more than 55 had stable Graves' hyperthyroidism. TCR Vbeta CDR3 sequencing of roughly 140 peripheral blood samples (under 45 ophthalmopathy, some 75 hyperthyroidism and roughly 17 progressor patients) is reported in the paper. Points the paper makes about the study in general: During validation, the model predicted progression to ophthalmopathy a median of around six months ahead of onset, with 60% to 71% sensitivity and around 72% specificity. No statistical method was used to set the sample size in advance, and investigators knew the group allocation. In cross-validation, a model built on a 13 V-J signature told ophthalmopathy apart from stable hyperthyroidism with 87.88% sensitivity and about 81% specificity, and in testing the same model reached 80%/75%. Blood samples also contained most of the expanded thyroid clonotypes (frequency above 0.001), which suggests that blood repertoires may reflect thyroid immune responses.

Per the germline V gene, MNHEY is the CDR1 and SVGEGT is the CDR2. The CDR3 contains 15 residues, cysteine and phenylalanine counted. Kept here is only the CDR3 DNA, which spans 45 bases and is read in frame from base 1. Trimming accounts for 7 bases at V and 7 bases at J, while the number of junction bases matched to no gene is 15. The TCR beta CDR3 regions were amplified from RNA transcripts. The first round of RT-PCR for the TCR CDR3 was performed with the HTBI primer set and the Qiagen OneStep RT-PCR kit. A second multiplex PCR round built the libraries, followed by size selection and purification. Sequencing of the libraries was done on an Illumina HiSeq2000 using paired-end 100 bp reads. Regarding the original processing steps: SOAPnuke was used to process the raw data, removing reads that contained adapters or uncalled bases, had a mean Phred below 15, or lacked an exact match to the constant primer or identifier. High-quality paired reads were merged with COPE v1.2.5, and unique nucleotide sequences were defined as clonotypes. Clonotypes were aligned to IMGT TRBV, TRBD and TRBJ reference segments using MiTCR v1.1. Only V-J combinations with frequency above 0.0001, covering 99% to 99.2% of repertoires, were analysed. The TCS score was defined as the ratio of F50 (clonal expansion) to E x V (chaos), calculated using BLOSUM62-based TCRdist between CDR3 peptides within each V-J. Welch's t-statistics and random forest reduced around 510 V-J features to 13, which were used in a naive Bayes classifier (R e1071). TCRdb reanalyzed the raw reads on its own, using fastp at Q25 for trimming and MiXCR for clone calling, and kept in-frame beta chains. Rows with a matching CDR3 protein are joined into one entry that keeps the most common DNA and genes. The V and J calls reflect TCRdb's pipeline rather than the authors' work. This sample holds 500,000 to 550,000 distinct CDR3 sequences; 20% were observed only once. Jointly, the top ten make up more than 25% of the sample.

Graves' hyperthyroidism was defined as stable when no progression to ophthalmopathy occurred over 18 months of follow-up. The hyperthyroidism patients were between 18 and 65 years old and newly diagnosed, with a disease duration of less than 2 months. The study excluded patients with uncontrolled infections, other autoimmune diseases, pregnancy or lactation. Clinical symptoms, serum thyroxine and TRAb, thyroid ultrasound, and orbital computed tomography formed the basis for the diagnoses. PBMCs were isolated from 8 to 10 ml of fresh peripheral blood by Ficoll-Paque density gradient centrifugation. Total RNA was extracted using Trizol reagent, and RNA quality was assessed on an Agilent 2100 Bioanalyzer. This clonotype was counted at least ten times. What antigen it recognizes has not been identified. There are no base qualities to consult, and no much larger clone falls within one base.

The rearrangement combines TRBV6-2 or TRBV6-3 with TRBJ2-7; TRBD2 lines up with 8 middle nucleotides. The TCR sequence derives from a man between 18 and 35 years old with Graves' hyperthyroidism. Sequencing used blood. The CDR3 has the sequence CASTTVVAGKREQYF. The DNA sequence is TGTGCCAGCACTACGGTGGTAGCGGGGAAGCGGGAGCAGTACTTC.